Presented here are 29 T cell receptor beta chains from one specimen sequenced in a study of T cells in Graves' hyperthyroidism and ophthalmopathy (dated by TCRdb to the late 2010s). Receptor amplification or capture employed multiplex PCR. Sequencing used an Illumina HiSeq 2000. TCR beta CDR3 regions were amplified from RNA transcripts. The first round of RT-PCR for the TCR CDR3 was performed with the HTBI primer set and the Qiagen OneStep RT-PCR kit. The public reads were quality trimmed at Q25 with fastp and then assembled into clones with MiXCR by TCRdb, keeping productive beta chains. Entries that share a CDR3 protein sequence are merged under the most common genes and DNA. The sample table lists 250,000 to 300,000 distinct CDR3 sequences, more than 12% of them with a count of one. The ten biggest clones cover roughly 15% of the sample. Sample: blood. These receptors were taken from a woman aged 40 to 50 with Graves' hyperthyroidism that later progressed to Graves' ophthalmopathy.

Ten or more counts support this clonotype. The J gene is TRBJ2-7, the V gene TRBV27; 8 bases agree with TRBD2. This CDR3 has 15 residues. Looked up from germline, CDR1 is MNHEY and CDR2 is SMNVEV (reference sequence). Trimming took 0 bases from V and 6 from J; bases not matched to a gene: 7. The CDR3 is CASSLSKRLAGEQYF. Written as DNA, the CDR3 is TGTGCCAGCAGTTTATCCAAACGTCTAGCGGGCGAGCAGTACTTC.

This clonotype was observed at least ten times. The chain combines TRBV14 with TRBJ2-3; 11 bases fit TRBD2. The J segment lost 4 bases and the V segment lost 4 bases, leaving 4 bases of the junction unmatched. The CDR3 loop spans 15 amino acids. Germline loops: CDR1 SGHDN, CDR2 FVKESK. This CDR3 is CASSRLGLAADTQYF. The CDR3 region has the DNA TGTGCCAGCAGCCGCCTGGGACTAGCGGCAGATACGCAGTATTTT. Combining the CDR3 with reference TRBV14 and TRBJ2-3 gives the whole variable domain EAGVTQFPSHSVIEKGQTVTLRCDPISGHDNLYWYRRVMGKEIKFLLHFVKESKQDESGMPNNRFLAERTGGTYSTLKVQPAELEDSGVYFCASSRLGLAADTQYFGPGTRLTVL.

The table lists this clonotype with many counts. The rearrangement joins TRBV20-1 to TRBJ1-1; the D gene is possibly TRBD1 (6 bases). CDR1 and CDR2 from the germline V gene are DFQATT and SNEGSKA (reference sequence). With 4 bases removed from V and 1 base from J, the gap between germline ends came to 16 bases. The CDR3 consists of 15 residues. The CDR3 here is CSATGTPMGNTEAFF. The CDR3 DNA follows: TGCAGTGCTACAGGGACACCCATGGGGAACACTGAAGCTTTCTTT.

CDR3 in amino acids: CASSQVMAGVGTGELFF. The CDR3, as DNA: TGTGCCAGCAGCCAAGTAATGGCGGGAGTCGGGACCGGGGAGCTGTTTTTT. This chain links TRBV7-2 with TRBJ2-2, with 7 positions matching TRBD2. CDR3 size: 17 residues. The trim removed 5 bases at V and 5 bases at J, leaving 14 bases unmatched. Germline V CDR1 and CDR2: SGHTA, FQGNSA.

This clonotype was seen repeatedly, ten times or more. V is TRBV20-1 and J is TRBJ2-7; 14 bases are a match to TRBD2. Germline CDR1 is DFQATT and CDR2 is SNEGSKA (reference sequence). The CDR3 extends over 19 amino acids. J gave up 2 bases and V 3 bases, and 15 bases lay outside the gene matches. For the CDR3, the DNA is TGCAGTGCTAGTGGTTCCGGGACTAGCGGGAGATTTACCGCCTACGAGCAGTACTTC. This codes for CSASGSGTSGRFTAYEQYF.

The chain is built from TRBV28 and TRBJ1-1; 12 positions match TRBD1. Germline assignment: CDR1 MDHEN and CDR2 SYDVKM. This CDR3 has 16 amino acids. With 8 bases clipped from V and 2 bases from J, the junction kept 9 bases outside the gene matches. For the CDR3, the DNA is TGTGCCAGCCCCTCCCGGGACAGGGGGCCTAACACTGAAGCTTTCTTT. It is translated as CASPSRDRGPNTEAFF.

This clonotype occurred many times. The rearrangement uses TRBV18 and TRBJ1-1; 8 bases map to TRBD1. The CDR3 totals 14 residues. Trimming at V came to 2 bases and at J to 1 base, leaving 0 bases not matched to a gene. CDR1 is KGHSH and CDR2 is LQKENI in the germline V gene. The CDR3 region is CASSPGTGNTEAFF. CDR3 in DNA: TGTGCCAGCTCACCAGGGACAGGGAACACTGAAGCTTTCTTT.

This clonotype was detected many times. The chain joins TRBV29-1 to TRBJ2-6; D gene unclear. Looked up from germline, CDR1 is SQVTM and CDR2 is ANQGSEA. This CDR3 is 14 amino acids long. The V end was cut by 6 bases, the J end by 3 bases, with 12 bases between. The CDR3 is CSVYPADGANVLTF. CDR3 bases: TGCAGCGTCTACCCCGCGGATGGGGCCAACGTCCTGACTTTC.

This clonotype came up many times. V is TRBV3-1 and J is TRBJ1-4; D uncertain. CDR3 length: 14 residues. The germline V gene encodes CDR1 LGHDT and CDR2 YNNKEL (reference sequence). V was trimmed by 2 bases and J by 7 bases, leaving 11 bases between them. The CDR3 DNA reads TGTGCCAGCAGCCAAATCCATACGCGTGAAAAACTGTTTTTT. Its protein is CASSQIHTREKLFF.

V and J are TRBV4-1 and TRBJ2-1; D may be TRBD1 (5 bases). Per the germline V gene, CDR1 is MGHRA and CDR2 is YSYEKL. V lost 3 bases and J 4 bases, leaving 13 bases between the germline ends. This CDR3 has 15 amino acids. CDR3: CASSQGGAAYNEQFF. CDR3 DNA: TGCGCCAGCAGCCAGGGTGGGGCAGCATACAATGAGCAGTTCTTC.

This clonotype has a handful of counts. A much larger clone differs by one base, so this may be a read error. The J gene is TRBJ2-1, the V gene TRBV3-1; 9 nucleotides align to TRBD1. This CDR3 is built from 15 residues. Germline values: CDR1 LGHDT, CDR2 YNNKEL (reference sequence). DNA for the CDR3: TGTGCCAGCAGTAGAGACAGGGGGGTTTACAGTGAGCAGTTCTTC. Protein product: CASSRDRGVYSEQFF.

This clonotype was detected many times. The chain has TRBV30 and TRBJ2-5; 14 nucleotides agree with TRBD2. The germline CDR1 and CDR2 sequences are GTSNPN and SVGIG (reference sequence). This CDR3 has 15 amino acids. Unmatched junction bases numbered 7, after V lost 3 bases and J lost 7 bases. CDR3 nucleotides: TGTGCCTGGAGCCGGGGACTAGCGGGAGAAAGGACCCAGTACTTC. Protein sequence: CAWSRGLAGERTQYF. Combining the CDR3 with reference TRBV30 and TRBJ2-5 gives the whole variable domain SQTIHQWPATLVQPVGSPLSLECTVEGTSNPNLYWYRQAAGRGLQLLFYSVGIGQISSEVPQNLSASRPQDRQFILSSKKLLLSDSGFYLCAWSRGLAGERTQYFGPGTRLLVL.

This clonotype was detected ten times or more. V and J are TRBV2 and TRBJ2-5; 7 nucleotides agree with TRBD2. The V gene end was trimmed by 6 bases and the J gene end by 5 bases; junction bases not matched to a gene: 15. CDR3 length: 16 residues. Germline V gives CDR1 SNHLY, CDR2 FYNNEI. CDR3 nucleotides: TGTGCCAGCAGCGTCATCAGACCCGGGGGAGGGGAGACCCAGTACTTC. This gives the protein CASSVIRPGGGETQYF.

This clonotype occurred many times. Here the CDR3 DNA reads TGCAGTGCTAGAGATCCCTTCGTCAGGCTAAGTTCTCAGCCCCAGCATTTT. Protein product: CSARDPFVRLSSQPQHF. The rearrangement uses TRBV20-1 and TRBJ1-5; D remains unclear. Germline V gene sequence: CDR1 DFQATT, CDR2 SNEGSKA (reference sequence). CDR3 length equals 17 residues. The V gene lost 0 bases and the J gene lost 6 bases, with 21 bases spanning the gap.

This clonotype was seen only a few times. The chain carries TRBV7-3 and TRBJ2-1; 14 bases agree with TRBD2. From germline, CDR1 is SGHTA and CDR2 FQGTGA. Trimming cost V 1 base and J 9 bases; bases outside gene matches: 11. The CDR3 runs to 18 residues. Here the CDR3 reads CASSLRGTSGSRSGEQFF. The CDR3 region has the DNA TGTGCCAGCAGCTTAAGGGGGACTAGCGGGAGTCGTAGTGGTGAGCAGTTCTTC. Using reference TRBV7-3 and TRBJ2-1 for the parts outside the CDR3, the full variable domain is GAGVSQTPSNKVTEKGKYVELRCDPISGHTALYWYRQSLGQGPEFLIYFQGTGAADDSGLPNDRFFAVRPEGSVSTLKIQRTERGDSAVYLCASSLRGTSGSRSGEQFFGPGTRLTVL.

This clonotype has at least ten counts. The J gene is TRBJ2-3, the V gene TRBV10-2; D not resolved. This CDR3 region has 14 residues. Trimming took off 0 bases at V and 0 bases at J, with 4 bases between the two ends. Germline CDR1 is WSHSY and CDR2 is SAAADI. In DNA form, the CDR3 reads TGCGCCAGCAGTGAGTCTAGTAGCACAGATACGCAGTATTTT. Its protein product is CASSESSSTDTQYF.

This clonotype was seen many times. V and J are TRBV29-1 and TRBJ2-6, with TRBD2 as a possible D gene (5 bases). Germline CDR1 SQVTM, CDR2 ANQGSEA. The CDR3 spans 14 residues. V was trimmed by 3 bases and J by 2 bases, leaving 8 bases between them. The CDR3 loop reads CSVDLGAGANVLTF. In DNA form, the CDR3 reads TGCAGCGTTGATTTGGGAGCTGGGGCCAACGTCCTGACTTTC.

In its sample, this clonotype was seen many times. The gene calls are TRBV20-1 and TRBJ2-1; 10 positions agree with TRBD2. With 6 bases clipped from V and 2 bases from J, the junction kept 4 bases outside the gene matches. Germline V gene data show CDR1 as DFQATT and CDR2 as SNEGSKA (reference sequence). This CDR3 region has 14 residues. In DNA form, the CDR3 reads TGCAGTGCCCAAAGCGGGAGGGCCTACAATGAGCAGTTCTTC. Translation gives CSAQSGRAYNEQFF.

This clonotype showed up many times. V gene TRBV4-1 combines with J gene TRBJ1-1; possible D gene TRBD1, 6 bases. Germline V CDR1 and CDR2: MGHRA, YSYEKL. This CDR3 has 16 amino acids. The germline V and J ends were trimmed by 4 bases and 1 base, with 16 bases remaining between them. The CDR3 protein is CASSPPGGQKNTEAFF. The CDR3 region has the DNA TGCGCCAGCAGCCCGCCCGGGGGACAAAAGAACACTGAAGCTTTCTTT.

This chain links TRBV6-1 with TRBJ1-4, with D possibly TRBD1 on 5 matching bases. The CDR3 is made up of 13 amino acids. Trimming took 6 bases from V and 9 from J, leaving 14 bases between them. CDR1 and CDR2 (germline): MNHNS, SASEGT. The DNA of the CDR3 is TGTGCCAGCAGGGGGCTGTGGGTTAAAAAACTGTTTTTT. As protein: CASRGLWVKKLFF.

This clonotype was counted at least ten times. V and J are TRBV27 and TRBJ2-1; 8 bases agree with TRBD2. Trimming cost V 6 bases and J 8 bases; bases outside gene matches: 9. The germline CDR1 and CDR2 sequences are MNHEY and SMNVEV (reference sequence). This CDR3 comprises 14 residues. The CDR3: CASSYPGGGDEQFF. CDR3 nucleotides: TGTGCCAGCAGCTACCCGGGGGGGGGAGATGAGCAGTTCTTC.

CDR3 nucleotides: TGTGCCAGCAGCTCCCGATTAAGCTCCTATAATTCACCCCTCCACTTT. This sequence encodes CASSSRLSSYNSPLHF. The chain joins TRBV12-3 or TRBV12-4 to TRBJ1-6; D unclear. CDR3 length: 16 residues. Trimming pared 6 bases from V and 0 bases from J, leaving 12 bases between.

On this clonotype: A read error is possible here, since a much larger clone lies one base away. The rearrangement links TRBV7-9 to TRBJ2-1, with unresolved D. The germline CDR1 and CDR2 sequences are SEHNR and FQNEAQ (reference sequence). Trimming shortened V by 5 bases and J by 8 bases, and 19 bases separated the two germline ends. The CDR3 extends over 15 amino acids. CDR3 in amino acids: CASSPVAPPFDEQFF. The CDR3 DNA reads TGTGCCAGCAGCCCGGTAGCACCCCCCTTTGATGAGCAGTTCTTC.

The rearrangement uses TRBV20-1 and TRBJ2-1, with TRBD2 matching over 9 bases. V gave up 0 bases and J gave up 4 bases; unmatched junction bases: 7. Germline CDR1 DFQATT, CDR2 SNEGSKA (reference sequence). The CDR3 covers 16 residues. CDR3 coding DNA: TGCAGTGCTAGAGATTGGCGAGCGGGAGGATACAATGAGCAGTTCTTC. Protein product: CSARDWRAGGYNEQFF.

This clonotype was recorded many times. The chain recombines TRBV18 with TRBJ1-1; a weak D match, TRBD1 (6 bases). CDR1 is KGHSH and CDR2 is LQKENI in the germline V gene. The V gene lost 4 bases and the J gene lost 2 bases, with 17 bases spanning the gap. This CDR3 comprises 16 residues. CDR3 in DNA: TGTGCCAGCTCACTATTATCACGGACAGTCAACACTGAAGCTTTCTTT. It specifies CASSLLSRTVNTEAFF.

This clonotype was seen only a few times. The chain employs TRBV18 and TRBJ1-6; TRBD1 matches at 7 bases. The germline V gene encodes CDR1 KGHSH and CDR2 LQKENI. This CDR3 spans 16 amino acids. V was pared by 3 bases and J by 5 bases, with 7 bases of the junction left unmatched. CDR3 in amino acids: CASSPTWDSNNSPLHF. The CDR3 DNA follows: TGTGCCAGCTCACCTACCTGGGACAGCAATAATTCACCCCTCCACTTT.

About this clonotype itself: It may be a read error: a sequence one base away is much more abundant. A read error is likely, as this CDR3 ends without the conserved phenylalanine or tryptophan. The chain uses TRBV5-1 and TRBJ1-1; perhaps TRBD1 as D (5 bases). Germline values: CDR1 SGHRS, CDR2 YFSETQ. The CDR3 is made up of 13 amino acids. Trimming stripped 4 bases from V and 4 bases from J, with 11 bases between. The CDR3 here is CASSRGGVTEAFS. The DNA of the CDR3 is TGCGCCAGCAGCCGCGGGGGGGTCACTGAAGCTTTCTCT.

This clonotype was seen a handful of times. The chain employs TRBV19 and TRBJ1-5, with 7 bases matching TRBD1. Trimming removed 7 bases from V and 3 bases from J; junction bases left unmatched: 6. Germline-derived CDR1 and CDR2 are LNHDA and SQIVND (reference sequence). This CDR3 comprises 14 residues. CDR3 loop: CASTTGQNNQPQHF. DNA of the CDR3: TGTGCCAGTACCACGGGACAGAACAATCAGCCCCAGCATTTT.

This clonotype was seen more than once but under ten times. This chain joins TRBV29-1 and TRBJ2-1; TRBD2 might be the D (5 bases). The germline gives CDR1 SQVTM, CDR2 ANQGSEA. Trimming left V 6 bases short and J 0 bases short, with 15 bases between. The CDR3 contains 15 residues. The CDR3 here is CSVPVGAASYNEQFF. The CDR3 region has the DNA TGCAGCGTGCCGGTTGGAGCGGCCTCCTACAATGAGCAGTTCTTC.